The present entry profiles one T cell receptor (beta chain) with its context. Its antigen remains unknown. TCRdb's table, derived via immunoSEQ multiplex PCR, lists solely in-frame clones and lacks some. The table lists roughly 130,000 clones, 80% to 95% of them singletons. The data were taken from a study of T cell responses to AZD1222 COVID-19 vaccine. This CDR3 contains 17 residues. The V gene end was trimmed by 5 bases and the J gene end by 2 bases; junction bases not matched to a gene: 11. Per germline, CDR1 MNHEY and CDR2 SMNVEV (reference sequence). Overall study results and limits: Reportedly, close to half of spike-specific TCRs are directed against unmutated variant regions. Mostly white British, mostly female donors; authors suggested clonal diversity may be underestimated. Spike-specific TCR breadth rose after two AZD1222 doses, and depth rose as well. In all cases, repertoires were sampled only after the peak T cell response.

Material: peripheral blood, obtained on day 0 of AZD1222 vaccination. This TCR was recovered from an adult in good health. This chain links TRBV27 with TRBJ2-1; 8 nucleotides line up with TRBD2. CDR3 nucleotide sequence: TGTGCCAGCAGTCCCCTTGCCCGCGGGGGGACCTACAATGAGCAGTTCTTC. This sequence encodes CASSPLARGGTYNEQFF.